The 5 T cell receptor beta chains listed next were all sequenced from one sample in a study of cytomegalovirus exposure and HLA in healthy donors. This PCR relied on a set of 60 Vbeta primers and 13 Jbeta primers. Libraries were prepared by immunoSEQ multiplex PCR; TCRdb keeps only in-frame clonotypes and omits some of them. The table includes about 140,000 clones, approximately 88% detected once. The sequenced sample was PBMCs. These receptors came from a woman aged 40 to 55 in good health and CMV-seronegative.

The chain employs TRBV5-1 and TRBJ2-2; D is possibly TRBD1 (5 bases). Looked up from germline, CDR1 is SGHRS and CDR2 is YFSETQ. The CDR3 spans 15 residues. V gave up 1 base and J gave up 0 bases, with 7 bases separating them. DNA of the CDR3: TGCGCCAGCAGCTTGATACAGGCGAACACCGGGGAGCTGTTTTTT. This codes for CASSLIQANTGELFF.

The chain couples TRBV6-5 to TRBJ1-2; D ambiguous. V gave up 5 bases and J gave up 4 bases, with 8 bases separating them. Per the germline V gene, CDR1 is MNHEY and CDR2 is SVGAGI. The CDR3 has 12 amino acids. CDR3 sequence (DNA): TGTGCCAGCAGTACCGGTATCTATGGCTACACCTTC. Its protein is CASSTGIYGYTF.

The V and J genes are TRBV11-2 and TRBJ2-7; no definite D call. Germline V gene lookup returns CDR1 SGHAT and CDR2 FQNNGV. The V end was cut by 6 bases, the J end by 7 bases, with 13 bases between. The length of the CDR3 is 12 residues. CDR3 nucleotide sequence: TGTGCCAGCAGTTACCGCGCTTGGGAGCAGTACTTC. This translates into CASSYRAWEQYF.

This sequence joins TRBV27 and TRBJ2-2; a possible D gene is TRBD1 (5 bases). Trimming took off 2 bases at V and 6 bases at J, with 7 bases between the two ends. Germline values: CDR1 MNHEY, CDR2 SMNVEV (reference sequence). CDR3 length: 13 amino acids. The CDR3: CASSLQGPGELFF. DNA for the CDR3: TGTGCCAGCAGTTTACAGGGCCCCGGGGAGCTGTTTTTT.

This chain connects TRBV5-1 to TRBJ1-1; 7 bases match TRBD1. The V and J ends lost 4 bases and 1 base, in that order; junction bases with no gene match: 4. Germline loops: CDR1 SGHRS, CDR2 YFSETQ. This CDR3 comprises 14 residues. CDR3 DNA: TGCGCCAGCAGCACCGGGACAGCGAACACTGAAGCTTTCTTT. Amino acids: CASSTGTANTEAFF.